Shown below are 31 T cell receptor beta chains from a single sample sequenced in a study of cytomegalovirus exposure and HLA in healthy donors. PCR amplification relied on 60 Vbeta primers (plus 13 Jbeta primers). Sequenced by immunoSEQ multiplex PCR; TCRdb stores in-frame clones only, minus some. The data hold 130,000 to 150,000 clones, with about 64% observed a single time. Sequencing was performed on PBMCs. These receptors all come from a young woman in good health and CMV-seropositive.

The rearrangement joins TRBV7-9 to TRBJ2-1, with TRBD2 matching 7 bases. V was pared by 4 bases and J by 2 bases, with 8 bases of the junction left unmatched. The CDR3 is made up of 16 amino acids. Looked up from germline, CDR1 is SEHNR and CDR2 is FQNEAQ (reference sequence). CDR3 in DNA: TGTGCCAGCAGCTCCGTAGCGGGTCGTACCTACAATGAGCAGTTCTTC. Amino acid sequence: CASSSVAGRTYNEQFF.

V usage is TRBV7-8 and J usage is TRBJ2-7; 9 positions match TRBD2. Germline V gene lookup returns CDR1 SGHVS and CDR2 FQNEAQ. The CDR3 has 14 residues. J lost 4 bases, V lost 8 bases, and 9 bases had no gene match. In DNA, the CDR3 is TGTGCCAGCGGCCTTAGCGGGAGCCTTTACGAGCAGTACTTC. Translating gives CASGLSGSLYEQYF.

The rearrangement links TRBV6-1 to TRBJ2-7; D call uncertain. Per germline, CDR1 MNHNS and CDR2 SASEGT. V gave up 3 bases and J gave up 3 bases, with 15 bases separating them. CDR3 length equals 15 residues. This CDR3 is CASSDPRGRSYEQYF. The CDR3 DNA is TGTGCCAGCAGTGACCCAAGAGGTCGGAGCTACGAGCAGTACTTC.

The chain carries TRBV15 and TRBJ2-1; 9 bases match TRBD2. This CDR3 region has 17 residues. Unmatched junction bases numbered 11, after V lost 0 bases and J lost 8 bases. CDR1 is LNHNV, CDR2 YYDKDF, per germline (reference sequence). This CDR3 is CATSRDFRSSGNDEQFF. The CDR3 DNA reads as TGTGCCACCAGCAGAGATTTTCGGTCTAGCGGGAACGATGAGCAGTTCTTC.

J is TRBJ1-1 and V is TRBV12-5; a weak D match, TRBD1 (5 bases). Trimming pared 1 base from V and 5 bases from J, leaving 8 bases between. Germline V gene data show CDR1 as LGHNT and CDR2 as FRNRAP. The CDR3 contains 13 residues. The CDR3 spells CASGLGGVTEAFF. For the CDR3, the DNA is TGTGCTAGTGGTTTGGGGGGGGTAACTGAAGCTTTCTTT.

The chain has TRBV6-5 and TRBJ1-1; a weak D match, TRBD1 (5 bases). CDR1 is MNHEY, CDR2 SVGAGI, per germline. The CDR3 is 15 amino acids. The germline V and J ends were trimmed by 0 bases and 3 bases, with 11 bases remaining between them. The CDR3 bases are TGTGCCAGCAGTTACTCGATTGCGGGGGACACTGAAGCTTTCTTT. Its protein product is CASSYSIAGDTEAFF.

CDR3: CASSFYGGGAKNIQYF. CDR3 sequence (DNA): TGTGCCAGCAGCTTCTACGGCGGTGGGGCCAAAAACATTCAGTACTTC. V is TRBV7-2 and J is TRBJ2-4; no definite D call. V was shortened by 3 bases and J by 1 base, with 13 bases between the two germline ends. This CDR3 region has 16 residues. The germline CDR1 and CDR2 sequences are SGHTA and FQGNSA.

The rearrangement links TRBV30 to TRBJ2-4; TRBD2 might be the D (5 bases). V shed 0 bases and J shed 1 base, with 13 bases lying between them. Germline assignment: CDR1 GTSNPN and CDR2 SVGIG (reference sequence). This CDR3 is built from 16 residues. The CDR3 reads CAWSVRGSVAKNIQYF. As DNA, the CDR3 is TGTGCCTGGAGTGTACGCGGTAGCGTGGCCAAAAACATTCAGTACTTC.

The chain combines TRBV4-1 with TRBJ2-3; the D gene is possibly TRBD2 (6 bases). This CDR3 contains 16 residues. Germline lookup yields CDR1 MGHRA and CDR2 YSYEKL. Trimming took 4 bases from V and 0 from J, leaving 14 bases between them. The CDR3 sequence: CASSPRLVRSTDTQYF. DNA of the CDR3: TGCGCCAGCAGCCCCCGACTAGTCCGAAGCACAGATACGCAGTATTTT.

V usage is TRBV19 and J usage is TRBJ2-7; TRBD1 matches 9 bases. From germline, CDR1 is LNHDA and CDR2 SQIVND (reference sequence). J lost 6 bases, V lost 7 bases, and 10 bases had no gene match. This CDR3 has 14 amino acids. CDR3 bases: TGTGCCAGTATGGGGGGACAGGGAATGCGCGAGCAGTACTTC. Its protein product is CASMGGQGMREQYF.

The chain joins TRBV27 to TRBJ1-2; D uncertain. In germline, CDR1 is MNHEY, CDR2 SMNVEV (reference sequence). The CDR3 covers 14 residues. V lost 6 bases and J 7 bases, leaving 18 bases between the germline ends. The CDR3 loop is CASSPDGDSGGYTF. Written as DNA, the CDR3 is TGTGCCAGCAGCCCCGACGGGGATTCTGGTGGCTACACCTTC.

The rearrangement joins TRBV4-1 to TRBJ2-7; tentatively, D is TRBD2 (5 bases). Between the trimmed V and J ends, which lost 4 bases and 1 base, there was a span of 20 bases. CDR1 MGHRA and CDR2 YSYEKL come from the germline V gene. The CDR3 runs to 17 residues. CDR3 sequence: CASSPATRPEVSYEQYF. DNA of the CDR3: TGCGCCAGCAGCCCAGCTACGCGGCCGGAGGTGTCCTACGAGCAGTACTTC.

The sample holds one count of this clone. Other nucleotide sequences in the sample specify the same CDR3. J is TRBJ1-6 and V is TRBV7-8, with 11 bases identical to TRBD1. The CDR3 loop spans 15 amino acids. From germline, CDR1 is SGHVS and CDR2 FQNEAQ. V dropped 5 bases and J dropped 7; count of bases not matched to a gene: 4. The CDR3 here is CASSHRDRGNSPLHF. CDR3 nucleotides: TGTGCCAGCAGCCACAGGGACAGGGGGAATTCACCCCTCCACTTT.

This chain connects TRBV5-4 to TRBJ2-7; 10 bases fit TRBD2. Germline trimming cut 5 bases from V and 7 bases from J; bases unmatched to any gene: 9. Germline CDR1 is SGHNT and CDR2 is YYREEE (reference sequence). The CDR3 contains 14 residues. For the CDR3, the DNA is TGTGCCAGCAGTCGAGCGGGAGGGCCGCGAGAGCAGTACTTC. This translates into CASSRAGGPREQYF. The full variable domain, in which reference TRBV5-4 and TRBJ2-7 provide the parts outside the CDR3, is ETGVTQSPTHLIKTRGQQVTLRCSSQSGHNTVSWYQQALGQGPQFIFQYYREEENGRGNFPPRFSGLQFPNYSSELNVNALELDDSALYLCASSRAGGPREQYFGPGTRLTVT.

The table lists this clone with a few counts. V gene TRBV29-1 combines with J gene TRBJ2-1; TRBD1 matches at 8 bases. Trimming cost V 6 bases and J 4 bases; bases outside gene matches: 11. The germline CDR1 and CDR2 sequences are SQVTM and ANQGSEA. This CDR3 contains 15 residues. The CDR3 coding sequence is TGCAGCGTCAAAGGACAGGGCAAGGTGTACAATGAGCAGTTCTTC. Residues: CSVKGQGKVYNEQFF.

This chain uses TRBV7-2 with TRBJ2-5; a weak D match, TRBD2 (6 bases). Germline V lookup: CDR1 SGHTA, CDR2 FQGNSA. The CDR3 has 14 amino acids. The V and J ends lost 3 bases and 5 bases respectively, with 13 bases between them. The CDR3 is CASSFGGNGETQYF. Written as DNA, the CDR3 is TGTGCCAGCAGCTTTGGAGGGAATGGCGAGACCCAGTACTTC.

The table lists this clone with a count of one. The J gene is TRBJ2-2, the V gene TRBV5-4, with TRBD2 matching 7 bases. Germline lookup yields CDR1 SGHNT and CDR2 YYREEE (reference sequence). The CDR3 is made up of 14 amino acids. V shed 2 bases, J shed 4 bases, and the junction held 2 bases outside the gene matches. The CDR3 loop reads CASSLAGSTGELFF. CDR3 DNA: TGTGCCAGCAGCTTAGCGGGATCCACCGGGGAGCTGTTTTTT.

V usage is TRBV6-1 and J usage is TRBJ1-2; D uncertain. This CDR3 is 14 amino acids long. The germline CDR1 and CDR2 sequences are MNHNS and SASEGT. With 4 bases removed from V and 8 bases from J, the gap between germline ends came to 17 bases. The CDR3 loop reads CASSGGGPGGGYTF. CDR3 DNA: TGTGCCAGCAGTGGAGGCGGGCCGGGCGGGGGCTACACCTTC.

The chain employs TRBV6-5 and TRBJ1-2; TRBD1 might be the D (6 bases). CDR1 is MNHEY and CDR2 is SVGAGI in the germline V gene. V shed 5 bases and J shed 4 bases, with 8 bases lying between them. CDR3 length: 12 amino acids. CDR3 sequence reads: CASSPGAYGYTF. The CDR3 DNA reads TGTGCCAGCAGTCCAGGGGCCTATGGCTACACCTTC.

This clone was detected only a few times. The rearrangement uses TRBV25-1 and TRBJ2-1; D perhaps matches TRBD2 (6 bases). Germline V CDR1 and CDR2: MGHDK, SYGVNS. The CDR3 extends over 14 amino acids. The germline V and J ends were trimmed by 6 bases and 5 bases, with 14 bases remaining between them. CDR3 sequence reads: CASSPSGGDNEQFF. Here the CDR3 DNA reads TGTGCCAGCAGCCCGAGTGGAGGGGACAATGAGCAGTTCTTC.

This chain joins TRBV13 and TRBJ1-4; TRBD1 might be the D (5 bases). This CDR3 has 14 amino acids. CDR1 and CDR2 (germline): PRHDT, FYEKMQ (reference sequence). Trimming pared 7 bases from V and 4 bases from J, leaving 13 bases between. CDR3 nucleotides: TGTGCCAGCACCCGGGGGTTTTATAATGAAAAACTGTTTTTT. Residues: CASTRGFYNEKLFF.

This clone was detected only a few times. V usage is TRBV9 and J usage is TRBJ1-1; D possibly corresponds to TRBD1 (5 bases). Germline values: CDR1 SGDLS, CDR2 YYNGEE. The V end was cut by 2 bases, the J end by 3 bases, with 14 bases between. This CDR3 comprises 15 residues. In DNA, the CDR3 is TGTGCCAGCAGCGTGGGTCAGGGTACTTACACTGAAGCTTTCTTT. The encoded protein is CASSVGQGTYTEAFF.

V usage is TRBV6-1 and J usage is TRBJ1-1; TRBD1 might be the D (6 bases). V was clipped by 7 bases and J by 8 bases, with 17 bases between them. This CDR3 region has 13 residues. Germline values: CDR1 MNHNS, CDR2 SASEGT. This chain's CDR3 is CASNNPGAAEAFF. CDR3 DNA sequence: TGTGCCAGCAATAACCCAGGGGCCGCCGAAGCTTTCTTT.

V gene TRBV28 combines with J gene TRBJ1-1, with 8 bases aligning to TRBD1. CDR3 length: 18 residues. After removal of 4 bases from V and 5 bases from J, the junction contained 18 bases not matched to a gene. The germline V gene encodes CDR1 MDHEN and CDR2 SYDVKM. Here the CDR3 DNA reads TGTGCCAGCAGTTCCTACCGACAGGGGCGGAGGGTGGGGACTGAAGCTTTCTTT. It yields the protein CASSSYRQGRRVGTEAFF.

The gene calls are TRBV5-1 and TRBJ2-7; TRBD1 matches at 11 bases. The V gene end was trimmed by 4 bases and the J gene end by 5 bases; junction bases not matched to a gene: 8. The CDR3 is made up of 15 amino acids. CDR1 and CDR2 (germline): SGHRS, YFSETQ. CDR3 DNA: TGCGCCAGCAGCGGAGGCCGGACAGGGGGCGACGAGCAGTACTTC. As protein: CASSGGRTGGDEQYF.

In its sample, this clone was seen a few times. V gene TRBV11-3 combines with J gene TRBJ1-1; 8 bases align to TRBD1. The CDR3 is 14 amino acids. CDR1 is SGHNT and CDR2 is YENEEA in the germline V gene. V shed 5 bases, J shed 4 bases, and the junction held 6 bases outside the gene matches. The CDR3 DNA sequence: TGTGCCAGCAGCCCTCAGGGGGCTTTCACTGAAGCTTTCTTT. The encoded protein is CASSPQGAFTEAFF.

The chain is built from TRBV10-3 and TRBJ2-3, with 8 bases matching TRBD2. This CDR3 spans 16 amino acids. The germline V gene encodes CDR1 ENHRY and CDR2 SYGVKD. J gave up 3 bases and V 0 bases, and 5 bases lay outside the gene matches. The CDR3 sequence: CAISESLAGLTDTQYF. In nucleotides, the CDR3 is TGTGCCATCAGTGAGTCCTTAGCGGGATTAACAGATACGCAGTATTTT.

J is TRBJ1-6 and V is TRBV19, with 8 bases lining up with TRBD1. The germline V gene encodes CDR1 LNHDA and CDR2 SQIVND (reference sequence). V lost 3 bases and J lost 7; bases outside the gene matches: 8. This CDR3 contains 16 residues. The CDR3 loop reads CASSMGDRRGNSPLHF. The CDR3, as DNA: TGTGCCAGTAGTATGGGGGACAGGAGAGGAAATTCACCCCTCCACTTT.

CDR3 region: CASSLEPGSAGKLFF. Here the CDR3 DNA reads TGTGCCAGCAGCTTAGAGCCAGGCTCGGCGGGAAAACTGTTTTTT. The V and J genes are TRBV11-2 and TRBJ1-4; D remains ambiguous. Looked up from germline, CDR1 is SGHAT and CDR2 is FQNNGV. V was trimmed by 0 bases and J by 10 bases, leaving 15 bases between them. CDR3 size: 15 residues.

The chain uses TRBV2 and TRBJ2-5, with TRBD2 matching 16 bases. The V and J ends lost 4 bases and 2 bases, in that order; junction bases with no gene match: 13. The CDR3 runs 20 residues. The germline gives CDR1 SNHLY, CDR2 FYNNEI. The CDR3 DNA is TGTGCCAGCAGTGCCATTGGGACTAGCGGGAGGGTCTACAGACAAGAGACCCAGTACTTC. It codes for CASSAIGTSGRVYRQETQYF.

The rearrangement links TRBV15 to TRBJ1-5, with D possibly matching TRBD1 (6 bases). This CDR3 is built from 14 residues. Germline V CDR1 and CDR2: LNHNV, YYDKDF (reference sequence). V was trimmed by 4 bases and J by 4 bases, leaving 11 bases between them. The CDR3 DNA reads as TGTGCCACCAGCACCCGACAGGCTAATCAGCCCCAGCATTTT. Its translation is CATSTRQANQPQHF.